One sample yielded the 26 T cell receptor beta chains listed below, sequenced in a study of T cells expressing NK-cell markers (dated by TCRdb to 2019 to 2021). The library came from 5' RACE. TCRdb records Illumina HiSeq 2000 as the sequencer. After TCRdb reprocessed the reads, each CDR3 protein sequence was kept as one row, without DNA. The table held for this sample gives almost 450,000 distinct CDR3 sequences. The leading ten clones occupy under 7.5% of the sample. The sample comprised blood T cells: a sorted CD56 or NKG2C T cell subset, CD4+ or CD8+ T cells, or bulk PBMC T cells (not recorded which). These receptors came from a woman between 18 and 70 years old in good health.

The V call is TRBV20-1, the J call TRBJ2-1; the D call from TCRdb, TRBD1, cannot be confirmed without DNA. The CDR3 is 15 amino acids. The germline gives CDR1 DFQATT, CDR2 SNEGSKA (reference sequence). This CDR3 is CSAPRDTMGTDEQFF.

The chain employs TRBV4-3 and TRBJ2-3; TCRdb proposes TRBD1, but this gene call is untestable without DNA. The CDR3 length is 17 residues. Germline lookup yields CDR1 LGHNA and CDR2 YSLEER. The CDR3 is CASSRLGTKGRTDTQYF.

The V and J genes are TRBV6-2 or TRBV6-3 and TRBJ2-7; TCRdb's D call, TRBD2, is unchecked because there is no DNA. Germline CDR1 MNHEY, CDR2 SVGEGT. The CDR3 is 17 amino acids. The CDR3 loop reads CASSYSIGTSGTYEQYF.

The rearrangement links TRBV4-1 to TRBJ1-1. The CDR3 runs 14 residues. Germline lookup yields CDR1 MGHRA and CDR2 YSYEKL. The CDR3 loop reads CASSHPVVDTEAFF.

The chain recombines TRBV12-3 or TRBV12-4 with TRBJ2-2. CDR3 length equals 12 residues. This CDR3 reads CASRLDPGELFF.

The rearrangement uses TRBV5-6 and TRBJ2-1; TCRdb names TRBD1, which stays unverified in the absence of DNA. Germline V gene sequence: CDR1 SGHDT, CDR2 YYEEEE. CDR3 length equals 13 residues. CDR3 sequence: CASTPDRDNEQFF.

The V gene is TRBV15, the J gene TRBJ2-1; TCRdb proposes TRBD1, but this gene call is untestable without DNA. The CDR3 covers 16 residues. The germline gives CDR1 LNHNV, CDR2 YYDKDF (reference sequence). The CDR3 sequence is CATSEGRWKGADEQFF.

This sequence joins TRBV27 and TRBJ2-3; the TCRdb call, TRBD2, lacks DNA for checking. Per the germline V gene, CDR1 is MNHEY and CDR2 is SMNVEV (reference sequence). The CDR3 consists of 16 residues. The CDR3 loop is CASSLASGRHTDTQYF.

The CDR3 sequence is CASSSQVENYNYGYTF. V gene TRBV7-3 combines with J gene TRBJ1-2. The CDR3 spans 16 residues. From germline, CDR1 is SGHTA and CDR2 FQGTGA. The full variable domain, completed using reference TRBV7-3 and TRBJ1-2, is GAGVSQTPSNKVTEKGKYVELRCDPISGHTALYWYRQSLGQGPEFLIYFQGTGAADDSGLPNDRFFAVRPEGSVSTLKIQRTERGDSAVYLCASSSQVENYNYGYTFGSGTRLTVV.

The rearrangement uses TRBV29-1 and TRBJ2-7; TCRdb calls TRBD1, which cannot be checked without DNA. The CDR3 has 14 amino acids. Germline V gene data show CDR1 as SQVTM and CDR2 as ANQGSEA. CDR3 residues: CSATEGRGPYEQYF.

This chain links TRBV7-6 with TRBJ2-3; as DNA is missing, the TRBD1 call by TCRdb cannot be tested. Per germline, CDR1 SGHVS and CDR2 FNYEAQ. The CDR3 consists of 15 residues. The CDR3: CASSLVRQTGDTQYF.

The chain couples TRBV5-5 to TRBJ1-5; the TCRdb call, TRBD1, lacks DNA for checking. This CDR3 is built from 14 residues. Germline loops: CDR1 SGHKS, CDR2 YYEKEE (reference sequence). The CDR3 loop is CASSFEGNNQPQHF. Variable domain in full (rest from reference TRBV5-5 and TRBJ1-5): DAGVTQSPTHLIKTRGQQVTLRCSPISGHKSVSWYQQVLGQGPQFIFQYYEKEERGRGNFPDRFSARQFPNYSSELNVNALLLGDSALYLCASSFEGNNQPQHFGDGTRLSIL.

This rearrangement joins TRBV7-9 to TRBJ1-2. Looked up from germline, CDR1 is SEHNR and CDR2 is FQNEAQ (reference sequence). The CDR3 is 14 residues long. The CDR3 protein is CASSLTTGLEGYTF.

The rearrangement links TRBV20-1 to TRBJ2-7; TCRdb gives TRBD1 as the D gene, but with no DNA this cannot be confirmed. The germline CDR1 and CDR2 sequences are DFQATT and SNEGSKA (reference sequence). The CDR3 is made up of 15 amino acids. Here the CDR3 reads CSARDKFRARSEQYF.

The CDR3 region is CSARSDRATEAFF. The rearrangement links TRBV20-1 to TRBJ1-1; no DNA is available, so the TRBD1 call from TCRdb remains unchecked. CDR3 length: 13 residues. The germline V gene encodes CDR1 DFQATT and CDR2 SNEGSKA (reference sequence).

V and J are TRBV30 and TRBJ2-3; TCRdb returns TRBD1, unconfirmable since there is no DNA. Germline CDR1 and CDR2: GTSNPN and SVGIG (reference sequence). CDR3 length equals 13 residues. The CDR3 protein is CAWSARGDDTQYF.

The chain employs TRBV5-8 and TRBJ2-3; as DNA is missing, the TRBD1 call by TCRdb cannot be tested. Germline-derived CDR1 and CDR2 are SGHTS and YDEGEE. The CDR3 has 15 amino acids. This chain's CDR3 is CASSLGGTGTDTQYF.

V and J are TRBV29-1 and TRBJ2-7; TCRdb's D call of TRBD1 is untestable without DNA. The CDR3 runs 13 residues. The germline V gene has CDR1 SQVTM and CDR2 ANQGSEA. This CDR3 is CSAQGFPPYEQYF.

The CDR3 here is CASRKQGYEQYF. This chain joins TRBV2 and TRBJ2-7; TCRdb reports TRBD1, a call that lacks DNA to check it against. This CDR3 spans 12 amino acids. CDR1 and CDR2 (germline): SNHLY, FYNNEI.

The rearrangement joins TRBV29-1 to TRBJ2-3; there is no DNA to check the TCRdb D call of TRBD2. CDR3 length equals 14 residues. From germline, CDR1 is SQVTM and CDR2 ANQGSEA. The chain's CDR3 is CSVGGLASTDTQYF.

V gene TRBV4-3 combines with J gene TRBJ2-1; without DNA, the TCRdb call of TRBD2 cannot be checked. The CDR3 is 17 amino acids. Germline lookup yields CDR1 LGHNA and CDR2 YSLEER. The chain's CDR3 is CASSHGTSGSSYNEQFF.

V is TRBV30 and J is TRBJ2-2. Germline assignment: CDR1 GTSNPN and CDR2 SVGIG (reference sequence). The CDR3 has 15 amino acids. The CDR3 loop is CAWSVRAVNTGELFF.

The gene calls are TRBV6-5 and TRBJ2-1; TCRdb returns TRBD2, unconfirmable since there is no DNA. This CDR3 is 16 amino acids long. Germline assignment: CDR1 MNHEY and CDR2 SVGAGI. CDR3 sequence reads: CASSSTQRGRNNEQFF.

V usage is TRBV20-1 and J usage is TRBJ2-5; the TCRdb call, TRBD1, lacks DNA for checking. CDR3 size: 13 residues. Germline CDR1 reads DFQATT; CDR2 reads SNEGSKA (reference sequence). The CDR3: CSARHRIQETQYF.

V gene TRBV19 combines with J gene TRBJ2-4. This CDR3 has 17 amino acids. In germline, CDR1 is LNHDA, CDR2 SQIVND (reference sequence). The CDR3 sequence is CASSPRKNPLAKNIQYF.

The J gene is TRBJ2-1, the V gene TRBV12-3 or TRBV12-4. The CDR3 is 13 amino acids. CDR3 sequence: CASSQDTDNEQFF.